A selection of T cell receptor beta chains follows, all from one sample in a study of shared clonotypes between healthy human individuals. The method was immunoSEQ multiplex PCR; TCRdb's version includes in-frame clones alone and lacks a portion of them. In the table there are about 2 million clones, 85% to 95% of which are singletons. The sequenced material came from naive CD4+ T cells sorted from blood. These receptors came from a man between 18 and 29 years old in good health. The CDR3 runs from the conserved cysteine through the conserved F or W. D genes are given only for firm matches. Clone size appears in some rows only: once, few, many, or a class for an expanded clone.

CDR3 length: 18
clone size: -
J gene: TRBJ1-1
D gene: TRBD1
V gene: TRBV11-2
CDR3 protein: CASSLDSTGGILSTEAFF
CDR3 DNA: TGTGCCAGCAGCTTAGATTCGACAGGGGGCATTTTAAGCACTGAAGCTTTCTTT

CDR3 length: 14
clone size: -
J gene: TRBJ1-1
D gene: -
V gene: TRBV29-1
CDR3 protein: CSVEVAGPTTEAFF
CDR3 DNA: TGCAGCGTTGAAGTTGCCGGTCCCACCACTGAAGCTTTCTTT

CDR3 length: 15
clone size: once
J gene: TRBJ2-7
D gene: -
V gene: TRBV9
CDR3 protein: CASSVATDITYEQYF
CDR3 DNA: TGTGCCAGCAGCGTAGCAACGGACATTACCTACGAGCAGTACTTC

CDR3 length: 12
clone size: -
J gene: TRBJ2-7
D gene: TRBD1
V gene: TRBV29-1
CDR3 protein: CSVGRDRFEQYF
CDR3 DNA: TGCAGCGTTGGTAGGGACAGATTCGAGCAGTACTTC

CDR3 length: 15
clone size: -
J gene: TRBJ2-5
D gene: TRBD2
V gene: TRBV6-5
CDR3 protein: CASSSTSGGRETQYF
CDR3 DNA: TGTGCCAGCAGTTCGACTAGCGGGGGTCGGGAGACCCAGTACTTC

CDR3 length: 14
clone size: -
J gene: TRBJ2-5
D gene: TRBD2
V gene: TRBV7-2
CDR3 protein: CASSARGLGKTQYF
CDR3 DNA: TGTGCCAGCAGCGCCCGGGGACTAGGAAAGACCCAGTACTTC

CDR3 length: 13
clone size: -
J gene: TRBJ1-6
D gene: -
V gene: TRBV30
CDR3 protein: CAWSVNSNSPLHF
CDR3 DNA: TGTGCCTGGAGTGTGAACAGCAATTCACCCCTCCACTTT

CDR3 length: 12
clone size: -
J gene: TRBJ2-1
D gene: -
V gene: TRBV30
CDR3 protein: CAWSPRGFEQFF
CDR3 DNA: TGTGCCTGGAGTCCGAGGGGGTTTGAGCAGTTCTTC

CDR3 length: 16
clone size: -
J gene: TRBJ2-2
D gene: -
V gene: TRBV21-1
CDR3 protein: CASNITGGPDTGELFF
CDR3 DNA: TGTGCCAGCAACATCACCGGGGGGCCGGACACCGGGGAGCTGTTTTTT

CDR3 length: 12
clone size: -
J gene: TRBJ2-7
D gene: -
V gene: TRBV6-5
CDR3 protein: CASYRTAYEQYF
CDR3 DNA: TGCGCCTCTTACCGGACCGCCTACGAGCAGTACTTC

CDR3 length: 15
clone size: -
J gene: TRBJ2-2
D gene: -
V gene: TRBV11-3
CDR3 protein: CASSLSGQVTGELFF
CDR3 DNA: TGTGCCAGCAGCTTATCGGGACAAGTGACCGGGGAGCTGTTTTTT

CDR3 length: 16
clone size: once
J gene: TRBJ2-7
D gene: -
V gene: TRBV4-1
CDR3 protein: CASSQTTDHSSYEQYF
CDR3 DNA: TGCGCCAGCAGCCAAACCACCGACCACAGCTCCTACGAGCAGTACTTC

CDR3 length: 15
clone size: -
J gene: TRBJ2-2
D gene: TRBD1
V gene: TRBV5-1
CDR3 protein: CASSWGQGITGELFF
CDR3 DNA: TGCGCCAGCAGCTGGGGACAGGGGATCACCGGGGAGCTGTTTTTT

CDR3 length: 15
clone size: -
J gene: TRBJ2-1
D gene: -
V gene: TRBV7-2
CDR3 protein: CASSSGTHSYNEQFF
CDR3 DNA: TGTGCCAGCAGCTCGGGGACTCACTCCTACAATGAGCAGTTCTTC

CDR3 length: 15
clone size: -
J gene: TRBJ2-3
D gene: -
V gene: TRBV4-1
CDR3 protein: CASSQTAGGTDTQYF
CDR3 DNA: TGCGCCAGCAGCCAAACCGCCGGAGGCACAGATACGCAGTATTTT

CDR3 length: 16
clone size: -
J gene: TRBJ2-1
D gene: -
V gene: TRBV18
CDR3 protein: CASSPLAGERSNEQFF
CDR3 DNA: TGTGCCAGCTCACCACTTGCCGGGGAACGATCGAATGAGCAGTTCTTC

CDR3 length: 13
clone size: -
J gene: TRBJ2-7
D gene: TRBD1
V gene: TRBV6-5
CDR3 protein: CASSRGTGYEQYF
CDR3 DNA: TGTGCCAGCAGCCGAGGGACAGGCTACGAGCAGTACTTC

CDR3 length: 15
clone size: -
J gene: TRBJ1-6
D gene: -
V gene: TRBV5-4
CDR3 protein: CASSLGRDNLSPLHF
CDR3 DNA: TGTGCCAGCAGCTTGGGCCGGGACAATCTTTCACCCCTCCACTTT

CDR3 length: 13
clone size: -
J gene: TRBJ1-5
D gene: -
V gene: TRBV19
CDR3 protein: CASRGVGNQPQHF
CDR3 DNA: TGTGCCAGTAGAGGGGTGGGCAATCAGCCCCAGCATTTT

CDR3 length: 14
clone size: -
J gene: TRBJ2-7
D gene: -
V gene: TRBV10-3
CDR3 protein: CAISESDSAYEQYF
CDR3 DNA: TGTGCCATCAGTGAGTCGGACTCTGCCTACGAGCAGTACTTC

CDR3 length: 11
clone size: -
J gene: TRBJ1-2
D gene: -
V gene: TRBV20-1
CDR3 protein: CSASIGYGYTF
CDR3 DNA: TGCAGTGCTAGCATAGGGTATGGCTACACCTTC

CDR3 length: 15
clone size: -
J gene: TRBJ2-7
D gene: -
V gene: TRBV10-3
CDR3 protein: CAISEGITSSYEQYF
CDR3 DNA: TGTGCCATCAGTGAGGGCATCACTAGCTCCTACGAGCAGTACTTC

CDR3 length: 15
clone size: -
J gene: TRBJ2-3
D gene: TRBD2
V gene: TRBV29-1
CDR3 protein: CSVRRLAGETDTQYF
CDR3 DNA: TGCAGCGTTCGACGACTAGCGGGAGAGACAGATACGCAGTATTTT

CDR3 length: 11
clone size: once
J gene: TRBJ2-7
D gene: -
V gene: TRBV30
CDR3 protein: CAWSGIYEQYF
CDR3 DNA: TGTGCCTGGAGCGGAATCTACGAGCAGTACTTC

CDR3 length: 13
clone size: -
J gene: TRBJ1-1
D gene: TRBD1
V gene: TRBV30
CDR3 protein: CAWSLQGDTEAFF
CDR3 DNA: TGTGCCTGGAGCTTACAGGGGGACACTGAAGCTTTCTTT

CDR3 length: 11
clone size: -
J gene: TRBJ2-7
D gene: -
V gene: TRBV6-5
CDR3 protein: CASSYRLKQYF
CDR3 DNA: TGTGCCAGCAGTTACCGTCTGAAGCAGTACTTC

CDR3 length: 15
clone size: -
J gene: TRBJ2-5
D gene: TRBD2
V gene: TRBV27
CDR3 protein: CASSFQRGTRETQYF
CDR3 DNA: TGTGCCAGCAGTTTCCAGCGGGGGACCAGGGAGACCCAGTACTTC

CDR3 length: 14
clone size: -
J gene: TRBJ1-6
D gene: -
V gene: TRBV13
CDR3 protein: CASSLGPPNSPLHF
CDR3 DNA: TGTGCCAGCAGCTTAGGCCCCCCTAATTCACCCCTCCACTTT

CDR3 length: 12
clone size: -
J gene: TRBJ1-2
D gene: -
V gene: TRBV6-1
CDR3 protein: CASSEEWGGYTF
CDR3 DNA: TGTGCCAGCAGTGAAGAATGGGGTGGCTACACCTTC

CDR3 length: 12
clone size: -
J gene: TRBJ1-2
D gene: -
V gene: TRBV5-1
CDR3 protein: CASSLEAGGYTF
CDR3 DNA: TGCGCCAGCAGCTTGGAGGCAGGCGGCTACACCTTC

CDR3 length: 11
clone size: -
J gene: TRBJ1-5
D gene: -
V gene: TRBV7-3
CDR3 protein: CASSYDQPQHF
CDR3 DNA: TGTGCCAGCAGCTATGATCAGCCCCAGCATTTT

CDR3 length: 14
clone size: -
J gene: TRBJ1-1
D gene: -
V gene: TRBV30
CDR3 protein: CAWSPIGMNTEAFF
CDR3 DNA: TGTGCCTGGAGCCCCATAGGGATGAACACTGAAGCTTTCTTT

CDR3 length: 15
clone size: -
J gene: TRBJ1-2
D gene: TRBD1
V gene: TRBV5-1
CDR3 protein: CASSPEGTGGSGYTF
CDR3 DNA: TGCGCCAGCAGCCCGGAGGGGACAGGGGGATCTGGCTACACCTTC

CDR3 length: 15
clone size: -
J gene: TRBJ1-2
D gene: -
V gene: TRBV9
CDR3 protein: CASSVGSGFVQGYTF
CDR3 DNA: TGTGCCAGCAGCGTAGGGTCAGGGTTTGTCCAAGGCTACACCTTC

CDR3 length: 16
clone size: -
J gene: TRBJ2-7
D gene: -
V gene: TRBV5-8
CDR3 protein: CASSLVLQTLNDEQYF
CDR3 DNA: TGTGCCAGCAGCTTGGTTTTACAGACACTAAATGACGAGCAGTACTTC

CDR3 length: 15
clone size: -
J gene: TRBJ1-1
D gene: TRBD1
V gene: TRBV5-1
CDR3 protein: CASSLKRDRETEAFF
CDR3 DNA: TGCGCCAGCAGCTTGAAAAGGGACAGGGAGACTGAAGCTTTCTTT